This entry is about one T cell receptor beta chain. Original analysis: Nucleated cell number was recorded as an estimate derived from reference gene primer amplification. Only in-frame clones appear in the TCRdb table, and some are missing; sequencing was by immunoSEQ multiplex PCR. Clone size and V and J calls were adopted from that table, with D and trimming inferred from the DNA. This table holds tens of thousands of clones, about 88% found once. These data are taken from a study of blood T cell repertoires in COVID-19. Whole-study context: Sources were T cells, B-cell-depleted T cells, or PBMCs; the material itself was cDNA or gDNA.

Germline V gene sequence: CDR1 KGHSH, CDR2 LQKENI. The CDR3 is 15 amino acids. V lost 2 bases and J 1 base, leaving 12 bases between the germline ends. Sequences were obtained from peripheral blood. This clonotype originated in a man aged 60-69 years with acute or convalescent COVID-19. V and J are TRBV18 and TRBJ2-7, with D unresolved. The chain's CDR3 is CASSPIEAVSYEQYF. The CDR3 bases are TGTGCCAGCTCACCAATTGAGGCCGTGTCCTACGAGCAGTACTTC.